The 31 T cell receptor beta chains presented below share a single source sample, sequenced in a study of OX40 agonist ivuxolimab in advanced cancers. The assay was immunoSEQ multiplex PCR, and TCRdb's table has in-frame clones only and misses some. The top ten clones hold around 4.5% of a sample with tens of thousands of clones, 60% to 80% of them seen once. Sample: CD4+ or CD8+ T cells sorted from blood, taken in a trial of the OX40 agonist ivuxolimab. The receptor set was obtained from an adult with an advanced solid tumor such as melanoma, head and neck, liver or kidney cancer.

J is TRBJ2-5 and V is TRBV19, with D perhaps assigned TRBD1 or TRBD2 (6 bases each). CDR1 is LNHDA, CDR2 SQIVND, per germline (reference sequence). The CDR3 has 12 amino acids. Trimming removed 7 bases at V and 5 bases at J, with 11 bases between. For the CDR3, the DNA is TGTGCCAGTAATCAGGGGAGGGAGACCCAGTACTTC. Its translation: CASNQGRETQYF.

This rearrangement joins TRBV6-6 to TRBJ2-2; TRBD1 matches at 7 bases. The CDR3 length is 16 residues. Trimming at V came to 6 bases and at J to 3 bases, leaving 10 bases not matched to a gene. Germline V CDR1 and CDR2: MNHNY, SVGAGI (reference sequence). The CDR3 DNA sequence: TGTGCCAGCAGAACCAGACAGGGCCTGGACACCGGGGAGCTGTTTTTT. Translating gives CASRTRQGLDTGELFF.

This sequence joins TRBV5-1 and TRBJ1-1; D is ambiguous. This CDR3 spans 13 amino acids. Trimming pared 0 bases from V and 4 bases from J, leaving 7 bases between. Germline V lookup: CDR1 SGHRS, CDR2 YFSETQ. CDR3 residues: CASSLDWGTEAFF. CDR3 DNA sequence: TGCGCCAGCAGCTTGGACTGGGGCACTGAAGCTTTCTTT. The whole variable domain, filled in from reference TRBV5-1 and TRBJ1-1, reads KAGVTQTPRYLIKTRGQQVTLSCSPISGHRSVSWYQQTPGQGLQFLFEYFSETQRNKGNFPGRFSGRQFSNSRSEMNVSTLELGDSALYLCASSLDWGTEAFFGQGTRLTVV.

The chain is built from TRBV2 and TRBJ1-1; a weak D match, TRBD1 (5 bases). This CDR3 spans 17 amino acids. Germline V gene lookup returns CDR1 SNHLY and CDR2 FYNNEI. V lost 6 bases and J lost 0, with 20 bases in between. CDR3 sequence (DNA): TGTGCCAGCAGAGGCAGGGCCCGAATCTTCATGAACACTGAAGCTTTCTTT. Translation gives CASRGRARIFMNTEAFF.

The V call is TRBV29-1, the J call TRBJ2-5; 8 bases agree with TRBD1. Germline V gene sequence: CDR1 SQVTM, CDR2 ANQGSEA. This CDR3 has 15 residues. The trim removed 7 bases at V and 5 bases at J, leaving 15 bases unmatched. The CDR3 reads CSGTDGQGAWETQYF. The CDR3 DNA is TGCAGCGGGACCGATGGGCAGGGGGCGTGGGAGACCCAGTACTTC.

The chain recombines TRBV5-5 with TRBJ1-1, with D possibly TRBD1 on 6 matching bases. The CDR3 is 14 residues long. Germline values: CDR1 SGHKS, CDR2 YYEKEE (reference sequence). V was trimmed by 3 bases and J by 1 base, leaving 10 bases between them. CDR3 in DNA: TGTGCCAGCAGCTCAGGGGTGCGGAACACTGAAGCTTTCTTT. This gives the protein CASSSGVRNTEAFF. The complete variable domain, with remaining parts taken from reference TRBV5-5 and TRBJ1-1, reads DAGVTQSPTHLIKTRGQQVTLRCSPISGHKSVSWYQQVLGQGPQFIFQYYEKEERGRGNFPDRFSARQFPNYSSELNVNALLLGDSALYLCASSSGVRNTEAFFGQGTRLTVV.

The chain combines TRBV15 with TRBJ2-2; D uncertain. Per the germline V gene, CDR1 is LNHNV and CDR2 is YYDKDF (reference sequence). The CDR3 is made up of 13 amino acids. V lost 1 base and J 4 bases, leaving 4 bases between the germline ends. The CDR3 is CATSRGLTGELFF. For the CDR3, the DNA is TGTGCCACCAGCAGAGGGCTCACCGGGGAGCTGTTTTTT.

The chain joins TRBV28 to TRBJ2-1, with D perhaps TRBD2 (5 bases). The CDR3 totals 14 residues. V dropped 5 bases and J dropped 1 base, with 9 bases sitting between them. Per the germline V gene, CDR1 is MDHEN and CDR2 is SYDVKM. The DNA of the CDR3 is TGTGCCAGCAGTACCGGGGTATCCTACAATGAGCAGTTCTTC. Residues: CASSTGVSYNEQFF.

The chain combines TRBV6-6 with TRBJ2-7, with D uncertain. The CDR3 runs to 14 residues. Deletions cut 2 bases from V and 2 bases from J, with 10 bases between. Germline assignment: CDR1 MNHNY and CDR2 SVGAGI (reference sequence). This CDR3 reads CASSYPTQTYEQYF. DNA of the CDR3: TGTGCCAGCAGTTACCCCACCCAAACCTACGAGCAGTACTTC.

The chain links TRBV28 to TRBJ2-7; D possibly uses TRBD1 or TRBD2 (6 bases each). The germline V gene has CDR1 MDHEN and CDR2 SYDVKM. V gave up 4 bases and J gave up 3 bases, with 19 bases separating them. The CDR3 contains 16 residues. This CDR3 is CASSSRLGGLLYEQYF. The CDR3, as DNA: TGTGCCAGCAGTTCCCGCCTGGGGGGCCTTCTCTACGAGCAGTACTTC.

J is TRBJ2-7 and V is TRBV25-1; D might be TRBD2 (5 bases). V was clipped by 6 bases and J by 0 bases, with 9 bases between them. Germline CDR1 and CDR2: MGHDK and SYGVNS. The CDR3 is made up of 13 amino acids. Here the CDR3 reads CASRRTGSYEQYF. CDR3 sequence (DNA): TGTGCCAGCAGGAGGACTGGCTCCTACGAGCAGTACTTC.

V gene TRBV9 combines with J gene TRBJ2-1, with TRBD2 matching 13 bases. Looked up from germline, CDR1 is SGDLS and CDR2 is YYNGEE. After removal of 4 bases from V and 10 bases from J, the junction contained 5 bases not matched to a gene. The CDR3 contains 14 residues. The CDR3 loop is CASSLKTSGREQFF. The CDR3 DNA follows: TGTGCCAGCAGCCTAAAGACTAGCGGGAGGGAGCAGTTCTTC.

The J gene is TRBJ2-1, the V gene TRBV9; D is possibly TRBD1 (6 bases). Germline lookup yields CDR1 SGDLS and CDR2 YYNGEE. This CDR3 is built from 17 residues. The germline V and J ends were trimmed by 0 bases and 4 bases, with 17 bases remaining between them. The CDR3 protein is CASSVVVGARGYNEQFF. The DNA of the CDR3 is TGTGCCAGCAGCGTAGTCGTGGGGGCTCGGGGATACAATGAGCAGTTCTTC.

The chain links TRBV20-1 to TRBJ1-2; D is ambiguous. Trimming took off 5 bases at V and 1 base at J, with 5 bases between the two ends. CDR3 length: 11 residues. CDR1 is DFQATT, CDR2 SNEGSKA, per germline (reference sequence). In DNA, the CDR3 is TGCAGTGCTGGTATTAACTATGGCTACACCTTC. This sequence encodes CSAGINYGYTF.

The J gene is TRBJ1-2, the V gene TRBV5-6; no firm D call. From germline, CDR1 is SGHDT and CDR2 YYEEEE. V was trimmed by 0 bases and J by 4 bases, leaving 7 bases between them. CDR3 size: 13 residues. The CDR3 sequence is CASSLVVAYGYTF. CDR3 coding DNA: TGTGCCAGCAGCTTGGTAGTAGCCTATGGCTACACCTTC.

The chain joins TRBV5-1 to TRBJ1-3; D not certain. The length of the CDR3 is 14 residues. Deletions cut 4 bases from V and 1 base from J, with 9 bases between. Germline lookup yields CDR1 SGHRS and CDR2 YFSETQ. The chain's CDR3 is CASSPGSSGNTIYF. CDR3 nucleotide sequence: TGCGCCAGCAGCCCCGGGTCGTCTGGAAACACCATATATTTT.

The sample holds one count of this clone. This chain connects TRBV6-5 to TRBJ2-2, with unresolved D. CDR1 is MNHEY, CDR2 SVGAGI, per germline. V shed 2 bases and J shed 0 bases, with 7 bases lying between them. This CDR3 is 15 amino acids long. For the CDR3, the DNA is TGTGCCAGCAGTTACGAGCTAGCGAACACCGGGGAGCTGTTTTTT. Translating it yields CASSYELANTGELFF.

V is TRBV6-1 and J is TRBJ2-1, with 9 nucleotides matching TRBD2. This CDR3 region has 18 residues. From germline, CDR1 is MNHNS and CDR2 SASEGT. V lost 1 base to trimming and J lost 1 base; unmatched junction nucleotides: 8. The CDR3 sequence: CASSEGGVSGSSYNEQFF. The CDR3, as DNA: TGTGCCAGCAGTGAAGGGGGGGTTAGCGGGAGTTCCTACAATGAGCAGTTCTTC.

The chain has TRBV5-1 and TRBJ2-7; TRBD1 might be the D (6 bases). Trimming removed 5 bases from V and 1 base from J, with 13 bases in between. The CDR3 consists of 14 residues. The V gene's germline CDR1 is SGHRS and CDR2 YFSETQ. CDR3 in amino acids: CASSLEDRSYEQYF. CDR3 in DNA: TGCGCCAGCAGTCTGGAGGACAGATCCTACGAGCAGTACTTC.

The chain joins TRBV19 to TRBJ2-2, with 7 bases aligning to TRBD1. The CDR3 runs 15 residues. CDR1 is LNHDA, CDR2 SQIVND, per germline (reference sequence). J gave up 1 base and V 7 bases, and 6 bases lay outside the gene matches. This chain's CDR3 is CASTSQGVNTGELFF. CDR3 nucleotide sequence: TGTGCCAGTACATCTCAGGGGGTGAACACCGGGGAGCTGTTTTTT.

The chain employs TRBV9 and TRBJ2-1; possibly TRBD1 or TRBD2 for D (6 bases each). Germline-derived CDR1 and CDR2 are SGDLS and YYNGEE. CDR3 length: 15 amino acids. V was cut by 4 bases and J by 3 bases, with 14 bases left in between. The CDR3 DNA reads as TGTGCCAGCAGCCGGAACGGGGGCCTCTACAATGAGCAGTTCTTC. Translation gives CASSRNGGLYNEQFF. The entire variable domain, with the rest obtained from reference TRBV9 and TRBJ2-1, is as follows: DSGVTQTPKHLITATGQRVTLRCSPRSGDLSVYWYQQSLDQGLQFLIQYYNGEERAKGNILERFSAQQFPDLHSELNLSSLELGDSALYFCASSRNGGLYNEQFFGPGTRLTVL.

V is TRBV7-3 and J is TRBJ1-2; 12 bases align to TRBD1. V lost 5 bases and J lost 1; bases outside the gene matches: 11. Germline CDR1 reads SGHTA; CDR2 reads FQGTGA. The CDR3 totals 18 residues. CDR3 nucleotides: TGTGCCAGCAGCGTCACCGGGACAGGGGGCTCCTTTAACTATGGCTACACCTTC. Translation gives CASSVTGTGGSFNYGYTF. Full variable domain (rest looked up from reference TRBV7-3 and TRBJ1-2): GAGVSQTPSNKVTEKGKYVELRCDPISGHTALYWYRQSLGQGPEFLIYFQGTGAADDSGLPNDRFFAVRPEGSVSTLKIQRTERGDSAVYLCASSVTGTGGSFNYGYTFGSGTRLTVV.

The chain recombines TRBV7-9 with TRBJ2-1, with D perhaps matching TRBD1 (6 bases). Germline V gives CDR1 SEHNR, CDR2 FQNEAQ (reference sequence). The CDR3 has 16 amino acids. Trimming shortened V by 6 bases and J by 6 bases, and 21 bases separated the two germline ends. Here the CDR3 DNA reads TGTGCCAGCAGGGGGGCAGGGGCTTTACGGACCAATGAGCAGTTCTTC. Amino acid sequence: CASRGAGALRTNEQFF.

This rearrangement joins TRBV28 to TRBJ1-2, with 7 nucleotides matching TRBD1. The CDR3 totals 13 residues. CDR1 is MDHEN, CDR2 SYDVKM, per germline. Germline trimming cut 11 bases from V and 3 bases from J; bases unmatched to any gene: 9. CDR3 loop: CAAFDRADYGYTF. The CDR3 DNA reads as TGTGCCGCATTCGACAGGGCTGACTATGGCTACACCTTC.

The V call is TRBV19, the J call TRBJ2-3; no reliable D call. Per germline, CDR1 LNHDA and CDR2 SQIVND (reference sequence). The CDR3 spans 13 residues. V dropped 3 bases and J dropped 2 bases, with 6 bases sitting between them. The CDR3 region has the DNA TGTGCCAGTAGTATGGGCCACACAGATACGCAGTATTTT. Encoded protein: CASSMGHTDTQYF.

The CDR3 here is CASSLGNYGYTF. The CDR3 DNA is TGTGCCAGCAGCTTAGGCAACTATGGCTACACCTTC. V is TRBV7-2 and J is TRBJ1-2; D ambiguous. The germline gives CDR1 SGHTA, CDR2 FQGNSA. V lost 1 base, J lost 2 bases, and 2 bases lay in between. The CDR3 is 12 residues long.

The V call is TRBV19, the J call TRBJ2-5, with D possibly TRBD2 on 5 matching bases. The CDR3 covers 15 residues. Trimming shortened V by 2 bases and J by 5 bases, and 15 bases separated the two germline ends. Looked up from germline, CDR1 is LNHDA and CDR2 is SQIVND (reference sequence). Written as DNA, the CDR3 is TGTGCCAGTAGTATACTCCTAGGTTCGGGGGAGACCCAGTACTTC. It codes for CASSILLGSGETQYF.

The V gene is TRBV4-1, the J gene TRBJ2-7; 10 positions agree with TRBD1. After removal of 4 bases from V and 6 bases from J, the junction contained 12 bases not matched to a gene. The length of the CDR3 is 16 residues. Per germline, CDR1 MGHRA and CDR2 YSYEKL. The CDR3, as DNA: TGCGCCAGCAGCCGGGGACAGGGGCCCGTCTTTGGCGAGCAGTACTTC. Encoded protein: CASSRGQGPVFGEQYF.

The rearrangement links TRBV5-5 to TRBJ2-5; 11 nucleotides agree with TRBD1. There are 16 residues in the CDR3. Per germline, CDR1 SGHKS and CDR2 YYEKEE (reference sequence). V shed 2 bases, J shed 2 bases, and the junction held 5 bases outside the gene matches. The CDR3 region has the DNA TGTGCCAGCAGCTTAGCCGGGACAGGGGGACAAGAGACCCAGTACTTC. As protein: CASSLAGTGGQETQYF.

This sequence joins TRBV6-5 and TRBJ1-5; D remains unclear. V lost 2 bases to trimming and J lost 0 bases, with 8 bases between them. The germline gives CDR1 MNHEY, CDR2 SVGAGI. CDR3 length equals 15 residues. The CDR3 nucleotides are TGTGCCAGCAGTTACAGGCAATATAGCAATCAGCCCCAGCATTTT. Translated, it gives CASSYRQYSNQPQHF.

The chain employs TRBV19 and TRBJ2-1; 11 nucleotides line up with TRBD1. The ends lost 8 bases at V and 9 bases at J; junction bases unmatched: 15. The length of the CDR3 is 16 residues. CDR1 LNHDA and CDR2 SQIVND come from the germline V gene (reference sequence). The CDR3, as DNA: TGTGCCAGTGCCGATTTCGGGACAGGGGGATTCGGTGAGCAGTTCTTC. Its protein is CASADFGTGGFGEQFF.